This T cell receptor (beta chain) comes out of a study of blood T cell repertoires in COVID-19. In the study's own analysis: From reference gene primer amplification, estimates of nucleated cell counts were derived. Using immunoSEQ multiplex PCR, the repertoire was profiled, and TCRdb retains in-frame clones only, with some absent. Clonal size and the V and J genes are those of that table, whereas D and trimming came from the DNA. Of approximately 350,000 clones in the sample, 85% to 90% are singletons; the top ten hold 0.95% to 1.1%. Trimming stripped 10 bases from V and 4 bases from J, with 22 bases between. Germline CDR1 and CDR2: MGHDK and SYGVNS. The CDR3 length is 15 residues. Participants were aged roughly 18 to 90 years, lived in about 26 US areas, and enrolled virtually.

This TCR was recovered from a man aged 18 to 30 who had recovered from COVID-19. Sequencing was carried out using PBMCs or T cells enriched from blood (not recorded which). This rearrangement joins TRBV25-1 to TRBJ1-1, with D maybe TRBD1 (5 bases). This CDR3 is CATRFVGQGGTEAFF. For the CDR3, the DNA is TGTGCCACCAGATTTGTTGGGCAGGGAGGCACTGAAGCTTTCTTT.